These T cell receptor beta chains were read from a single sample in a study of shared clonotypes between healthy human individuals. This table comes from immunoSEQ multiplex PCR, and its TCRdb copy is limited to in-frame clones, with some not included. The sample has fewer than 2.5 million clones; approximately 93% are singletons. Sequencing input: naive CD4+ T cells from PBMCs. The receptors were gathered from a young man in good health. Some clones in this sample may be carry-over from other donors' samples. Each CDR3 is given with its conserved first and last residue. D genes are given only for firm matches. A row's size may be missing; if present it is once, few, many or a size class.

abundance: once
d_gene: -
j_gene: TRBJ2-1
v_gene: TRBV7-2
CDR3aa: CASSRFRASEQFF
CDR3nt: TGTGCCAGCAGCCGGTTTAGGGCCAGTGAGCAGTTCTTC

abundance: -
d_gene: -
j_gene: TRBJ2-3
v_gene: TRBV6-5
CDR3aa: CASSLNRWSTDTQYF
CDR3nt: TGTGCCAGCAGTCTGAACAGGTGGAGCACAGATACGCAGTATTTT

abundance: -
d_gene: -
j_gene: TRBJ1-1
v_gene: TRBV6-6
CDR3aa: CASSPDGVGGAFF
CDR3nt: TGTGCCAGCAGCCCCGACGGCGTGGGGGGGGCTTTCTTT

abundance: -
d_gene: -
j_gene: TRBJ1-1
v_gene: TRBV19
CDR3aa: CASSIRGRTEAFF
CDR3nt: TGTGCCAGTAGTATTCGCGGGAGAACTGAAGCTTTCTTT

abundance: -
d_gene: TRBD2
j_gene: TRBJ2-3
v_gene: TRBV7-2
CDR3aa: CASSLGSGGRTDTQYF
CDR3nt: TGTGCCAGCAGCTTAGGTTCGGGAGGACGCACAGATACGCAGTATTTT

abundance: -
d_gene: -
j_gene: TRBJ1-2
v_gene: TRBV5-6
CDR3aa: CASSLDGTPSGGYTF
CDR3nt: TGTGCCAGCAGCTTGGATGGTACACCCTCAGGGGGCTACACCTTC

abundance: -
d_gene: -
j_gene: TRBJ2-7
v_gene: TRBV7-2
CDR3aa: CASSQSGEQYF
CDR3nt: TGTGCCAGCAGCCAGAGCGGCGAGCAGTACTTC

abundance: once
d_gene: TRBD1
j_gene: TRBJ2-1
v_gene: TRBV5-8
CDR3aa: CASSLSGQSYNEQFF
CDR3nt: TGTGCCAGCAGCTTGTCGGGACAGTCTTACAATGAGCAGTTCTTC

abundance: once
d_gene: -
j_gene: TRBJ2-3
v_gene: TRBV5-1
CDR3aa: CAGSRSDTQYF
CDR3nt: TGCGCCGGCAGCCGGTCAGATACGCAGTATTTT

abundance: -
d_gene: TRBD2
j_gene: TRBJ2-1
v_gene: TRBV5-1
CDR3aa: CASSLSRSGSSYNEQFF
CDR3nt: TGCGCCAGCAGCTTGTCCCGTAGCGGGAGCTCCTACAATGAGCAGTTCTTC

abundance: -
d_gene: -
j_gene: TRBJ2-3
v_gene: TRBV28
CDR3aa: CASSFSFRTYGTDTQYF
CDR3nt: TGTGCCAGCAGTTTCTCTTTCCGGACGTACGGCACAGATACGCAGTATTTT